The rows below give T cell receptor beta chains drawn from one sample of a study of blood T cell repertoires in COVID-19. The method was immunoSEQ multiplex PCR; TCRdb's version includes in-frame clones alone and lacks a portion of them. There are hundreds of thousands of clones in the sample; 90% occur only once, and 1.7% lies in the top ten. The sequenced sample consisted of PBMCs or T cells enriched from blood (not recorded which). The receptors here all came from a young woman with acute COVID-19. The CDR3 runs from the conserved cysteine through the conserved F or W. D genes are given only for firm matches. Size is stated for part of the rows, as once, few or many counts, or as a class when the clone is expanded.

cdr3_length,v_call,d_call,clone_size,j_call,cdr3_nt,cdr3_aa
16,TRBV24-1,TRBD2,NA,TRBJ2-3,TGTGCCACCAGTGAAAGCGGGGGTCCCGCAGGAGATACGCAGTATTTT,CATSESGGPAGDTQYF
18,TRBV4-1,NA,NA,TRBJ2-4,TGCGCCAGCAGCCAAGTGGGGGGGCCAGTGAGAGCCAAAAACATTCAGTACTTC,CASSQVGGPVRAKNIQYF
14,TRBV12-5,TRBD1,NA,TRBJ1-2,TGTGCTAGTGGTTTGTCCGGGACAGCAAATGGCTACACCTTC,CASGLSGTANGYTF
15,TRBV5-4,NA,NA,TRBJ2-2,TGTGCCAGCAGCTTGGGGGGGCGGCCCACCGGGGAGCTGTTTTTT,CASSLGGRPTGELFF
16,TRBV7-2,TRBD2,NA,TRBJ2-1,TGTGCCAGCATCAATACGCCACTAGCGGGAGGAAATGAGCAGTTCTTC,CASINTPLAGGNEQFF
15,TRBV4-1,NA,NA,TRBJ1-1,TGCGCCAGCAGCCAAGGGCCTGTAACAGCCACTGAAGCTTTCTTT,CASSQGPVTATEAFF
15,TRBV3-1/TRBV3-2,NA,NA,TRBJ2-7,TGTGCCAGCAGCCAAGGGAGAGGGGGCTCCTACGAGCAGTACTTC,CASSQGRGGSYEQYF
18,TRBV28,TRBD2,once,TRBJ2-1,TGTGCCAGCACTATACTTCCTAGCGGTCTTCTAGGGGACAATGAGCAGTTCTTC,CASTILPSGLLGDNEQFF
11,TRBV6-1,NA,NA,TRBJ2-5,TGTGCCAGCAGTGAAGGGGAGCGGATGTACTTC,CASSEGERMYF
13,TRBV12-3/TRBV12-4,NA,NA,TRBJ1-2,TGTGCCAGCAGTTTTAATTCGCGCGTTGGCTACACCTTC,CASSFNSRVGYTF
17,TRBV28,TRBD2,once,TRBJ2-3,TGTGCCAGCAGTCCGGAGCTAGTAGCGGGGCTTACAGATACGCAGTATTTT,CASSPELVAGLTDTQYF
15,TRBV19,TRBD1,NA,TRBJ2-5,TGTGCCAGTAGAAGCCGGGACAGGGGGCGGGAGACCCAGTACTTC,CASRSRDRGRETQYF
15,TRBV6-5,TRBD1,NA,TRBJ2-1,TGTGCCAGCAGTACGACAGGGTTGAACTACAATGAGCAGTTCTTC,CASSTTGLNYNEQFF
16,TRBV28,NA,NA,TRBJ1-1,TGTGCCAGCAGTTTAAAGGCCTCACAACGCGGGACTGAAGCTTTCTTT,CASSLKASQRGTEAFF
15,TRBV7-2,NA,NA,TRBJ2-7,TGTGCCAGCAGCTTCACGACTAGTCTTACCTACGAGCAGTACTTC,CASSFTTSLTYEQYF
15,TRBV15,TRBD1,NA,TRBJ2-7,TGTGCCACCAGCAGAGGAGGGACAGCCTCCTACGAGCAGTACTTC,CATSRGGTASYEQYF
19,TRBV7-2,TRBD2,NA,TRBJ2-1,TGTGCCAGCAGCCGCAATCCACCCATAGCGGGAGTGGTCTACAATGAGCAGTTCTTC,CASSRNPPIAGVVYNEQFF
14,TRBV5-6,TRBD2,NA,TRBJ2-3,TGTGCCAGCAGCTTACTTGCGGGAGCGGATACGCAGTATTTT,CASSLLAGADTQYF
15,TRBV7-6,TRBD1,NA,TRBJ2-1,TGTGCCAGCAGCTATCGGGACAGTTACTACAATGAGCAGTTCTTC,CASSYRDSYYNEQFF
12,TRBV12-3/TRBV12-4,NA,NA,TRBJ2-1,TGTGCCAGCAGCACCAGGGGCAATGAGCAGTTCTTC,CASSTRGNEQFF
13,TRBV7-9,NA,NA,TRBJ1-1,TGTGCCAGCAGCTACAGGGAGAACACTGAAGCTTTCTTT,CASSYRENTEAFF
15,TRBV27,TRBD1,NA,TRBJ2-7,TGTGCCAGCAGACCCACAGGGGGATACTCCTACGAGCAGTACTTC,CASRPTGGYSYEQYF
17,TRBV5-4,TRBD2,NA,TRBJ2-3,TGTGCCAGCAGCTTGGGACCGGCGGGGGGTGGCACAGATACGCAGTATTTT,CASSLGPAGGGTDTQYF
15,TRBV4-3,NA,NA,TRBJ1-2,TGCGCCAGCAGCCAATCAGGGGCAGCTCCATATGGCTACACCTTC,CASSQSGAAPYGYTF
12,TRBV27,NA,NA,TRBJ2-2,TGTGCCAGCAGAGGGGGCACCGGGGAGCTGTTTTTT,CASRGGTGELFF
14,TRBV7-9,TRBD2,NA,TRBJ2-7,TGTGCCAGCGAAGAGGCGGGAGGGCCTAGCGAGCAGTACTTC,CASEEAGGPSEQYF
15,TRBV18,NA,NA,TRBJ1-1,TGTGCCAGCTCACCCATGGACACAGGGAGCGCTGAAGCTTTCTTT,CASSPMDTGSAEAFF
13,TRBV28,NA,NA,TRBJ1-6,TGTGCCAGTCTCAGGGGTATTGATTCACCCCTCCACTTT,CASLRGIDSPLHF
16,TRBV4-1,NA,NA,TRBJ1-1,TGCGCCAGCAGCCAAGACTCCCTTACGGTGAACACTGAAGCTTTCTTT,CASSQDSLTVNTEAFF
14,TRBV5-1,TRBD2,NA,TRBJ2-5,TGCGCCAGCAGCAGGCAGGGAGGGAGTCAGACCCAGTACTTC,CASSRQGGSQTQYF
12,TRBV7-9,TRBD1,once,TRBJ2-7,TGTGCCAGCGGGACAGGGGGCTACGAGCAGTACTTC,CASGTGGYEQYF
14,TRBV13,NA,NA,TRBJ2-2,TGTGCCAGCAGCCCCAACGGTCCGGCCGGGGAGCTGTTTTTT,CASSPNGPAGELFF
17,TRBV5-1,TRBD2,few,TRBJ2-5,TGCGCCAGCAGCTCAGGGGGACTAGCGGGATTCGGGGAGACCCAGTACTTC,CASSSGGLAGFGETQYF